The 23 T cell receptor beta chains listed next were all sequenced from one sample in a study of cytomegalovirus exposure and HLA in healthy donors. TCRdb keeps only in-frame clones here, not all; method: immunoSEQ multiplex PCR. The sample records some 90,000 clones, roughly 87% being singletons. The sequenced sample consisted of PBMCs. These TCRs come from a young woman in good health and CMV-seronegative.

This clone was seen a few times. The CDR3 protein is CASSLRREGQYEQYF. The CDR3 nucleotides read TGTGCCAGCAGCTTGCGGCGGGAGGGCCAATACGAGCAGTACTTC. The chain carries TRBV7-8 and TRBJ2-7; 9 bases map to TRBD2. The CDR3 spans 15 residues. The junction had 7 bases not matched to a gene; V was cut back by 3 bases and J by 4 bases. Germline V lookup: CDR1 SGHVS, CDR2 FQNEAQ.

DNA for the CDR3: TGTGCCAGCAGTGAATCCCGGGACAGGGGGAGAGATACGCAGTATTTT. Encoded protein: CASSESRDRGRDTQYF. V gene TRBV25-1 combines with J gene TRBJ2-3; 11 bases line up with TRBD1. With 1 base clipped from V and 5 bases from J, the junction kept 5 bases outside the gene matches. Germline loops: CDR1 MGHDK, CDR2 SYGVNS. CDR3 size: 16 residues.

This chain connects TRBV29-1 to TRBJ2-7; perhaps TRBD1 as D (6 bases). Germline V gene sequence: CDR1 SQVTM, CDR2 ANQGSEA. Deletions cut 3 bases from V and 5 bases from J, with 11 bases between. This CDR3 has 12 amino acids. This CDR3 reads CSVDTGIDEQYF. The DNA of the CDR3 is TGCAGCGTTGATACAGGGATCGACGAGCAGTACTTC.

V gene TRBV4-2 combines with J gene TRBJ1-2, with TRBD1 as a possible D gene (5 bases). The ends were cut back, 1 base at V and 3 bases at J, with 9 bases in the middle. The length of the CDR3 is 14 residues. The germline CDR1 and CDR2 sequences are LGHNA and YNFKEQ. The CDR3 nucleotides read TGTGCCAGCAGCCAAGTCGGGGGGGACTATGGCTACACCTTC. It encodes CASSQVGGDYGYTF.

This chain joins TRBV6-1 and TRBJ1-2; D remains unclear. Germline V gene data show CDR1 as MNHNS and CDR2 as SASEGT. V was pared by 1 base and J by 0 bases, with 6 bases between. The CDR3 consists of 14 residues. The chain's CDR3 is CASSEGSANYGYTF. The CDR3, as DNA: TGTGCCAGCAGTGAAGGGTCAGCTAACTATGGCTACACCTTC.

The genes are TRBV11-3 and TRBJ1-5; TRBD1 is a possible D gene (6 bases). This CDR3 has 13 residues. V lost 4 bases to trimming and J lost 7 bases, with 11 bases between them. The germline CDR1 and CDR2 sequences are SGHNT and YENEEA. CDR3 amino acids: CASSSGVEQPQHF. The DNA for the CDR3 is TGTGCCAGCAGCTCAGGGGTTGAGCAGCCCCAGCATTTT.

This clone was recorded once. The gene calls are TRBV19 and TRBJ1-4, with TRBD1 matching 8 bases. Germline assignment: CDR1 LNHDA and CDR2 SQIVND (reference sequence). The CDR3 is made up of 14 amino acids. The trim removed 7 bases at V and 5 bases at J, leaving 6 bases unmatched. The CDR3 loop is CASTLTGVNEKLFF. CDR3 DNA: TGTGCCAGTACCCTGACAGGGGTAAATGAAAAACTGTTTTTT.

This clone was seen a few times. The V and J genes are TRBV6-6 and TRBJ1-1; no definite D call. Germline CDR1 and CDR2: MNHNY and SVGAGI (reference sequence). V was shortened by 5 bases and J by 2 bases, with 12 bases between the two germline ends. This CDR3 contains 14 residues. This CDR3 reads CASSPRRGNTEAFF. CDR3 nucleotides: TGTGCCAGCAGTCCCCGTCGGGGAAACACTGAAGCTTTCTTT.

The chain has TRBV7-3 and TRBJ2-1, with 7 bases identical to TRBD2. V shed 4 bases, J shed 1 base, and the junction held 7 bases outside the gene matches. This CDR3 spans 16 amino acids. CDR1 is SGHTA and CDR2 is FQGTGA in the germline V gene. The CDR3 loop is CASSSSGQYSYNEQFF. For the CDR3, the DNA is TGTGCCAGCAGCTCTAGCGGCCAGTATTCCTACAATGAGCAGTTCTTC. Variable domain in full (rest from reference TRBV7-3 and TRBJ2-1): GAGVSQTPSNKVTEKGKYVELRCDPISGHTALYWYRQSLGQGPEFLIYFQGTGAADDSGLPNDRFFAVRPEGSVSTLKIQRTERGDSAVYLCASSSSGQYSYNEQFFGPGTRLTVL.

This chain links TRBV27 with TRBJ2-2; 10 bases are a match to TRBD2. The V gene end was trimmed by 6 bases and the J gene end by 5 bases; junction bases not matched to a gene: 3. The CDR3 extends over 14 amino acids. Germline-derived CDR1 and CDR2 are MNHEY and SMNVEV (reference sequence). CDR3 amino acids: CASRLTSGTGELFF. CDR3 DNA sequence: TGTGCCAGCAGGCTGACTAGCGGGACCGGGGAGCTGTTTTTT.

The genes are TRBV5-1 and TRBJ2-5, with TRBD2 identical over 9 bases. The germline gives CDR1 SGHRS, CDR2 YFSETQ. The CDR3 contains 13 residues. After removal of 4 bases from V and 5 bases from J, the junction contained 3 bases not matched to a gene. The CDR3: CASSASGKETQYF. The CDR3 DNA follows: TGCGCCAGCAGCGCTAGCGGGAAGGAGACCCAGTACTTC.

This clone occurred a few times. This sequence joins TRBV5-5 and TRBJ1-1; 7 nucleotides align to TRBD1. The CDR3 runs 12 residues. J was trimmed by 8 bases and V by 4 bases; bases with no gene match: 5. Germline V CDR1 and CDR2: SGHKS, YYEKEE (reference sequence). The CDR3: CASSQTGLEAFF. The DNA of the CDR3 is TGTGCCAGCAGCCAGACAGGGCTGGAAGCTTTCTTT.

The J gene is TRBJ1-4, the V gene TRBV2, with TRBD1 matching 8 bases. V trimming: 5 bases; J trimming: 7 bases; junction bases outside the gene matches: 6. CDR1 and CDR2 (germline): SNHLY, FYNNEI. The CDR3 extends over 14 amino acids. In nucleotides, the CDR3 is TGTGCCAGCAGTCGGACAGGGATGGTTGAAAAACTGTTTTTT. Protein product: CASSRTGMVEKLFF.

The V call is TRBV7-6, the J call TRBJ2-7, with D possibly matching TRBD1 (5 bases). The length of the CDR3 is 15 residues. V was trimmed by 1 base and J by 3 bases, leaving 13 bases between them. Per germline, CDR1 SGHVS and CDR2 FNYEAQ. The CDR3 DNA follows: TGTGCCAGCAGCTTAGGGGCAGGGATCCTCTACGAGCAGTACTTC. This sequence encodes CASSLGAGILYEQYF.

V gene TRBV18 combines with J gene TRBJ2-7, with 7 bases fitting TRBD1. The CDR3 extends over 15 amino acids. Germline loops: CDR1 KGHSH, CDR2 LQKENI. The ends lost 3 bases at V and 1 base at J; junction bases unmatched: 6. As DNA, the CDR3 is TGTGCCAGCTCACCGGGAGAGGGGGCGTCCTACGAGCAGTACTTC. Protein: CASSPGEGASYEQYF.

The chain is built from TRBV5-5 and TRBJ1-2; 7 nucleotides match TRBD1. V lost 4 bases and J lost 7; bases outside the gene matches: 7. The CDR3 consists of 13 residues. Germline CDR1 is SGHKS and CDR2 is YYEKEE (reference sequence). The CDR3 nucleotides read TGTGCCAGCAGCCCGCCAGGGGGTAGTGGCTACACCTTC. Amino acid sequence: CASSPPGGSGYTF.

The chain employs TRBV6-5 and TRBJ1-1; 8 nucleotides agree with TRBD1. Per germline, CDR1 MNHEY and CDR2 SVGAGI. The CDR3 loop spans 13 amino acids. Trimming removed 3 bases from V and 8 bases from J; junction bases left unmatched: 5. The CDR3 nucleotides are TGTGCCAGCAGTTATCCCGGGACAGGCGAAGCTTTCTTT. It encodes CASSYPGTGEAFF.

The V and J genes are TRBV5-6 and TRBJ2-7, with D perhaps TRBD1 (5 bases). V gave up 5 bases and J gave up 4 bases, with 13 bases separating them. This CDR3 comprises 13 residues. The germline CDR1 and CDR2 sequences are SGHDT and YYEEEE. Written as DNA, the CDR3 is TGTGCCAGCAGTTTATTAAGGGGTTACGAGCAGTACTTC. Amino acids: CASSLLRGYEQYF.

This clone rates as medium-sized (0.01 to 0.1%). The chain carries TRBV4-1 and TRBJ1-2, with D hard to call. This CDR3 spans 14 amino acids. Germline CDR1 is MGHRA and CDR2 is YSYEKL. V was cut by 4 bases and J by 8 bases, with 17 bases left in between. In DNA, the CDR3 is TGCGCCAGCAGCCGCCCAGACCGCCTAGAGGGCTACACCTTC. Amino acids: CASSRPDRLEGYTF.

This clone was recorded once. The chain couples TRBV6-1 to TRBJ2-3, with 13 bases lining up with TRBD2. Germline V gene sequence: CDR1 MNHNS, CDR2 SASEGT. Losses at the gene ends were 2 bases for V and 4 bases for J; bases not matched to a gene: 3. The CDR3 has 16 residues. The CDR3 loop is CASSELGLAGADTQYF. The DNA for the CDR3 is TGTGCCAGCAGTGAACTAGGACTAGCGGGGGCAGATACGCAGTATTTT.

V usage is TRBV19 and J usage is TRBJ1-5; TRBD1 agrees at 8 bases. The V gene end was trimmed by 5 bases and the J gene end by 2 bases; junction bases not matched to a gene: 11. CDR3 size: 17 residues. Germline V lookup: CDR1 LNHDA, CDR2 SQIVND (reference sequence). CDR3 coding DNA: TGTGCCAGTAGTGCGACAGGGGAATCGTCGGGCAATCAGCCCCAGCATTTT. Translation gives CASSATGESSGNQPQHF.

The chain links TRBV11-2 to TRBJ1-2, with 7 bases matching TRBD1. Germline CDR1 and CDR2: SGHAT and FQNNGV. This CDR3 is built from 12 residues. J lost 4 bases, V lost 4 bases, and 0 bases had no gene match. The CDR3 here is CASSWDSYGYTF. The CDR3 DNA reads as TGTGCCAGCAGCTGGGACAGCTATGGCTACACCTTC.

The chain couples TRBV2 to TRBJ2-1; the match to TRBD1 covers 7 bases. Germline V lookup: CDR1 SNHLY, CDR2 FYNNEI. This CDR3 has 13 residues. Trimming took 7 bases from V and 4 from J; bases not matched to a gene: 4. The CDR3 bases are TGTGCCAGCAACGGGGACAGATACAATGAGCAGTTCTTC. It yields the protein CASNGDRYNEQFF. Combining the CDR3 with reference TRBV2 and TRBJ2-1 gives the whole variable domain EPEVTQTPSHQVTQMGQEVILRCVPISNHLYFYWYRQILGQKVEFLVSFYNNEISEKSEIFDDQFSVERPDGSNFTLKIRSTKLEDSAMYFCASNGDRYNEQFFGPGTRLTVL.